A selection of T cell receptor beta chains follows, all from one sample in a study of cytomegalovirus exposure and HLA in healthy donors. Using immunoSEQ multiplex PCR, the repertoire was profiled, and TCRdb retains in-frame clones only, with some absent. Of over 100,000 clones in the sample, roughly 88% were seen once. Source material: PBMCs. The receptors shown here come from a woman under 30 in good health and CMV-seropositive. CDR3s include the opening cysteine and the closing phenylalanine or tryptophan. D genes are given only for firm matches. Some rows mark clone size as missing; the rest say once, few, many or name a class of expanded clone.

TRBD2	TRBJ2-3	TRBV10-3	-	CAIRLGGDTDTQYF	TGTGCCATCAGGCTGGGGGGGGACACAGATACGCAGTATTTT
-	TRBJ2-3	TRBV5-1	-	CASSLDQDTQYF	TGCGCCAGCAGCTTGGATCAGGATACGCAGTATTTT
-	TRBJ1-4	TRBV10-3	-	CAISESRRGLFF	TGTGCCATCAGTGAGTCAAGACGGGGACTGTTTTTT
TRBD1	TRBJ1-1	TRBV9	-	CASSVDGTGGTEAFF	TGTGCCAGCAGCGTAGACGGGACAGGTGGCACTGAAGCTTTCTTT
TRBD1	TRBJ2-7	TRBV5-1	-	CASSRGQGAVEQYF	TGCGCCAGCAGCAGGGGACAGGGGGCTGTCGAGCAGTACTTC
-	TRBJ2-3	TRBV7-9	-	CASSSQGSPTTDTQYF	TGTGCCAGCAGCTCACAGGGTTCCCCGACCACAGATACGCAGTATTTT
-	TRBJ1-5	TRBV6-6	once	CASSRGTGGNQPQHF	TGTGCCAGCAGCCGTGGGACGGGGGGGAATCAGCCCCAGCATTTT
-	TRBJ1-4	TRBV30	-	CAWTVRGRANEKLFF	TGTGCCTGGACTGTACGGGGGAGGGCTAATGAAAAACTGTTTTTT
-	TRBJ2-2	TRBV4-1	-	CASSQVVGRTGELFF	TGCGCCAGCAGCCAAGTCGTTGGGCGTACCGGGGAGCTGTTTTTT
TRBD2	TRBJ2-5	TRBV10-2	-	CASSDPSGGRETQYF	TGCGCCAGCAGTGACCCTAGCGGGGGGCGGGAGACCCAGTACTTC
-	TRBJ2-3	TRBV5-4	-	CASSPQGAPTDTQYF	TGTGCCAGCAGCCCCCAAGGGGCCCCCACAGATACGCAGTATTTT
-	TRBJ1-1	TRBV5-1	-	CASSLAAGFGGTEAFF	TGCGCCAGCAGCTTGGCCGCGGGATTTGGAGGCACTGAAGCTTTCTTT
-	TRBJ2-7	TRBV11-2	-	CASSLYLNLASYEQYF	TGTGCCAGCAGCTTGTACCTGAACTTAGCCTCCTACGAGCAGTACTTC
-	TRBJ1-1	TRBV4-1	-	CASSQTGSTEAFF	TGCGCCAGCAGCCAAACAGGGAGTACTGAAGCTTTCTTT
-	TRBJ2-3	TRBV29-1	-	CSFCDSSTDTQYF	TGCAGCTTCTGTGACAGTAGCACAGATACGCAGTATTTT
-	TRBJ2-2	TRBV5-1	-	CASSKAEADTGELFF	TGCGCCAGCAGCAAGGCCGAAGCGGACACCGGGGAGCTGTTTTTT
-	TRBJ1-1	TRBV11-1	-	CASSHTGVEAFF	TGTGCCAGCAGCCATACGGGGGTTGAAGCTTTCTTT
TRBD2	TRBJ2-5	TRBV4-2	few	CASSPGTSGGETQYF	TGTGCCAGCAGCCCCGGGACTAGCGGGGGGGAGACCCAGTACTTC
TRBD1	TRBJ2-7	TRBV6-1	-	CASSPMDRSYEQYF	TGTGCCAGCAGTCCGATGGACAGGTCCTACGAGCAGTACTTC
-	TRBJ1-1	TRBV29-1	-	CSVYQGGEAFF	TGCAGCGTATACCAGGGTGGTGAAGCTTTCTTT
-	TRBJ1-2	TRBV6-5	-	CASSPLSTVDYGYTF	TGTGCCAGCAGTCCTTTATCGACAGTAGACTATGGCTACACCTTC
TRBD2	TRBJ2-7	TRBV14	once	CASSQEIGLAYEQYF	TGTGCCAGCAGCCAAGAAATCGGACTAGCCTACGAGCAGTACTTC
TRBD2	TRBJ2-1	TRBV5-1	few	CASSSHLAGYNEQFF	TGCGCCAGCAGCTCCCATCTAGCGGGGTACAATGAGCAGTTCTTC
TRBD1	TRBJ1-5	TRBV6-1	-	CASSEGGDSRNNQPQHF	TGTGCCAGCAGTGAAGGGGGGGACAGCCGGAACAATCAGCCCCAGCATTTT
-	TRBJ2-1	TRBV10-3	-	CAISPTASSYNEQFF	TGTGCCATCAGTCCGACTGCTAGCTCCTACAATGAGCAGTTCTTC
TRBD2	TRBJ2-3	TRBV19	-	CASSPLAGGAADTQYF	TGTGCCAGTAGTCCACTAGCGGGAGGAGCGGCAGATACGCAGTATTTT
-	TRBJ1-5	TRBV2	-	CASSEGRGNQPQHF	TGTGCCAGCAGTGAAGGTAGAGGGAATCAGCCCCAGCATTTT
TRBD1	TRBJ1-2	TRBV15	-	CATSRGGSQGVYGYTF	TGTGCCACCAGCAGAGGTGGGTCTCAGGGGGTCTATGGCTACACCTTC
-	TRBJ1-4	TRBV9	-	CASSVASGATNEKLFF	TGTGCCAGCAGCGTAGCTTCGGGGGCAACTAATGAAAAACTGTTTTTT
TRBD2	TRBJ2-7	TRBV2	once	CASRLAGGSYEQYF	TGTGCCAGCCGACTAGCGGGAGGCTCCTACGAGCAGTACTTC
-	TRBJ2-4	TRBV7-8	-	CASSPLVAGAKNIQYF	TGTGCCAGCAGCCCCCTCGTCGCAGGGGCCAAAAACATTCAGTACTTC
-	TRBJ2-7	TRBV6-6	-	CASSYGLPPYEQYF	TGTGCCAGCAGTTACGGACTTCCCCCCTACGAGCAGTACTTC
-	TRBJ2-5	TRBV10-3	-	CATGGTVAQYF	TGTGCCACAGGGGGGACTGTGGCCCAGTACTTC
-	TRBJ2-5	TRBV6-5	-	CATGTQGNEETQYF	TGTGCCACCGGAACTCAGGGGAATGAAGAGACCCAGTACTTC
-	TRBJ1-3	TRBV18	-	CASSPPGGISGNTIYF	TGTGCCAGCTCACCACCGGGGGGAATTTCGGGAAACACCATATATTTT
-	TRBJ1-1	TRBV6-1	once	CASTRDGGTEAFF	TGTGCCAGCACTAGAGACGGGGGCACTGAAGCTTTCTTT
-	TRBJ1-2	TRBV13	-	CASSLGTRLYGYTF	TGTGCCAGCAGCTTGGGGACACGACTCTATGGCTACACCTTC
-	TRBJ1-3	TRBV30	-	CAWEAGGNTIYF	TGTGCCTGGGAGGCGGGAGGAAACACCATATATTTT
TRBD1	TRBJ1-6	TRBV5-8	-	CASSGQGAYYSPLHF	TGTGCCAGCAGCGGACAGGGGGCATATTATTCACCCCTCCACTTT
TRBD1	TRBJ2-6	TRBV5-1	-	CASSLATGGSGANVLTF	TGCGCCAGCAGCTTGGCCACAGGGGGGTCCGGGGCCAACGTCCTGACTTTC
-	TRBJ1-5	TRBV19	-	CASVNKRSNQPQHF	TGTGCCAGTGTAAATAAGAGGAGCAATCAGCCCCAGCATTTT
-	TRBJ2-5	TRBV6-5	-	CASQGSWETQYF	TGTGCCAGCCAGGGGAGTTGGGAGACCCAGTACTTC
TRBD1	TRBJ1-2	TRBV19	-	CASSTWDRGGGYTF	TGTGCCAGTAGTACCTGGGACAGGGGTGGTGGCTACACCTTC
TRBD1	TRBJ1-2	TRBV18	-	CASSQTGEEGYTF	TGTGCCAGCTCTCAAACAGGGGAGGAAGGCTACACCTTC
-	TRBJ1-1	TRBV2	-	CASSAGMAAFF	TGTGCCAGCAGTGCGGGGATGGCAGCTTTCTTT
TRBD2	TRBJ2-1	TRBV30	-	CAWSLGSGGYNEQFF	TGTGCCTGGAGTCTTGGCAGCGGGGGCTACAATGAGCAGTTCTTC
-	TRBJ2-7	TRBV9	-	CASSPRRSGYEQYF	TGTGCCAGCAGCCCCCGTCGGAGCGGCTACGAGCAGTACTTC
-	TRBJ1-2	TRBV19	-	CASSIGGTYGYTF	TGTGCCAGTAGTATAGGTGGTACATATGGCTACACCTTC
-	TRBJ1-5	TRBV5-8	few	CASSFDPGNQPQHF	TGTGCCAGCAGCTTCGACCCAGGGAATCAGCCCCAGCATTTT
-	TRBJ1-3	TRBV5-1	once	CASSLLAPFPGSGNTIYF	TGCGCCAGCAGCTTGCTCGCCCCATTCCCGGGCTCTGGAAACACCATATATTTT
-	TRBJ2-2	TRBV5-6	-	CASSLRGLTNTGELFF	TGTGCCAGCAGCTTGCGCGGGTTGACGAACACCGGGGAGCTGTTTTTT
TRBD1	TRBJ1-1	TRBV30	-	CAWKTGLNTEAFF	TGTGCCTGGAAGACAGGGCTAAACACTGAAGCTTTCTTT
-	TRBJ2-2	TRBV7-3	-	CASSYDLRGPANTGELFF	TGTGCCAGCAGCTATGATTTAAGGGGCCCGGCGAACACCGGGGAGCTGTTTTTT
-	TRBJ2-5	TRBV5-1	-	CASSLATREETQYF	TGCGCCAGCAGCTTGGCCACACGGGAAGAGACCCAGTACTTC
-	TRBJ2-7	TRBV7-9	-	CASSPDRWVSEQYF	TGTGCCAGCAGCCCAGACAGATGGGTCTCCGAGCAGTACTTC
-	TRBJ1-1	TRBV19	-	CASSTYRLNTEAFF	TGTGCCAGTAGTACCTACAGACTGAACACTGAAGCTTTCTTT
TRBD2	TRBJ2-7	TRBV29-1	-	CSVETPGLAGDNEQYF	TGCAGCGTTGAGACCCCGGGACTAGCGGGAGACAACGAGCAGTACTTC
-	TRBJ2-5	TRBV16	-	CASSQLAEETQYF	TGTGCCAGCAGCCAATTAGCAGAAGAGACCCAGTACTTC
-	TRBJ2-7	TRBV7-2	few	CASSSSGFYEQYF	TGTGCCAGCAGCTCTTCAGGTTTCTACGAGCAGTACTTC
-	TRBJ1-2	TRBV4-2	few	CASAETGPDGYTF	TGTGCCAGCGCCGAGACAGGTCCGGATGGCTACACCTTC